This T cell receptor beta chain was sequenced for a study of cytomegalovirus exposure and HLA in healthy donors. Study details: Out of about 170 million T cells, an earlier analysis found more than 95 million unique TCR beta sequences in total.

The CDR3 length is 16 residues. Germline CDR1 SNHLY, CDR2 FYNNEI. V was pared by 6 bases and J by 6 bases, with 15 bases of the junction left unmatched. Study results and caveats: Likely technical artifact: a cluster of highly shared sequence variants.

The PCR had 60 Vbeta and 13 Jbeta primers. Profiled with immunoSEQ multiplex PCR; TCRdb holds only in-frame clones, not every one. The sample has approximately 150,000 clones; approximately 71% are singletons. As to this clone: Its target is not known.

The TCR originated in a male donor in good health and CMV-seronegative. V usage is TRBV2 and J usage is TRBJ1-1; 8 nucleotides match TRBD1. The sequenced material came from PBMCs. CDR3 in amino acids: CASSLLRPGTGSEAFF. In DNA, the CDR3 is TGTGCCAGCAGCCTACTCCGACCCGGGACAGGATCTGAAGCTTTCTTT.